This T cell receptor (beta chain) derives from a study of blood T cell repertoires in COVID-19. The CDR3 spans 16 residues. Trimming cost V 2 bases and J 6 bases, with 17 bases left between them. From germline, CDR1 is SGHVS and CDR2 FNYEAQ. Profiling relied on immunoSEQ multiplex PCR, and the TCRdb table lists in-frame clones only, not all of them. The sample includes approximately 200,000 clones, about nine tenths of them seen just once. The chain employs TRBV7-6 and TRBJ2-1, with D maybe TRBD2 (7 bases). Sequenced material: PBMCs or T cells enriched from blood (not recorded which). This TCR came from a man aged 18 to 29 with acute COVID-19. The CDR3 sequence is CASSLSGAGVGNEQFF. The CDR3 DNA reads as TGTGCCAGCAGCTTATCGGGGGCGGGAGTAGGCAATGAGCAGTTCTTC.